One sample yielded the 27 T cell receptor beta chains listed below, sequenced in a study of cytomegalovirus exposure and HLA in healthy donors (dated by TCRdb to about 2017). Library generation was performed with the immunoSEQ multiplex PCR assay. A mixture of 60 forward primers for TCR Vbeta segments and 13 reverse primers for TCR Jbeta segments was used in the multiplex PCR. Drawn from immuneACCESS, this table holds only the in-frame rearrangements with V and J called that TCRdb kept. Clones are partly lost; checked studies trace under half to an unresolved V gene and leave the rest unexplained. The sample table shows 65,000 to 90,000 clones, and 75% to 90% are seen once. The ten most abundant clones make up 2% of the sample. Sequencing was done on a sample of PBMCs. Receptors were obtained from a woman aged 25 to 45 in good health and CMV-seronegative.

The chain has TRBV11-2 and TRBJ2-7, with 7 bases identical to TRBD2. CDR3 length equals 13 residues. V shed 6 bases and J 0 bases; nucleotides not matched to a gene: 2. Germline V lookup: CDR1 SGHAT, CDR2 FQNNGV. CDR3 nucleotides: TGTGCCAGCAGGAGGGACTACTCCTACGAGCAGTACTTC. Translation: CASRRDYSYEQYF.

This sequence joins TRBV5-1 and TRBJ2-7; TRBD2 might be the D (5 bases). The CDR3 contains 15 residues. V gave up 0 bases and J gave up 2 bases, with 12 bases separating them. The germline V gene has CDR1 SGHRS and CDR2 YFSETQ. The CDR3 nucleotides are TGCGCCAGCAGCTTGGGTCTCGGGGAAACCTACGAGCAGTACTTC. Protein product: CASSLGLGETYEQYF.

The chain uses TRBV6-1 and TRBJ1-5; D gene uncertain. Germline V gene lookup returns CDR1 MNHNS and CDR2 SASEGT. The CDR3 totals 17 residues. Trimming took off 1 base at V and 2 bases at J, with 15 bases between the two ends. The CDR3 loop is CASSEDLGKSGNQPQHF. In nucleotides, the CDR3 is TGTGCCAGCAGTGAAGATCTTGGAAAAAGCGGCAATCAGCCCCAGCATTTT.

This clone was seen a few times. This CDR3 reads CASSDSAGVSTEAFF. The DNA of the CDR3 is TGTGCCAGCAGTGACTCCGCAGGGGTAAGCACTGAAGCTTTCTTT. The V gene is TRBV6-4, the J gene TRBJ1-1; possibly TRBD1 for D (6 bases). Trimming removed 0 bases from V and 4 bases from J, with 12 bases in between. This CDR3 is 15 amino acids long. Germline V CDR1 and CDR2: MRHNA, SNTAGT.

There are a few counts of this clone. J is TRBJ2-7 and V is TRBV28; 8 bases line up with TRBD2. Trimming at V came to 7 bases and at J to 2 bases, leaving 19 bases not matched to a gene. CDR3 size: 18 residues. In germline, CDR1 is MDHEN, CDR2 SYDVKM. DNA of the CDR3: TGTGCCAGCATGAGCTGGCAGGGCAGCGGGAGAATCCCCTACGAGCAGTACTTC. Its protein product is CASMSWQGSGRIPYEQYF.

The CDR3 DNA reads as TGTGCCAGCAGCTACCGGGAGCAGCAGTACTTC. This gives the protein CASSYREQQYF. The chain has TRBV5-6 and TRBJ2-7; possible D gene TRBD2, 6 bases. This CDR3 is built from 11 residues. Germline loops: CDR1 SGHDT, CDR2 YYEEEE. The ends were cut back, 3 bases at V and 8 bases at J, with 9 bases in the middle.

J is TRBJ2-1 and V is TRBV10-3; 8 nucleotides agree with TRBD1. There are 17 residues in the CDR3. The germline gives CDR1 ENHRY, CDR2 SYGVKD. J lost 5 bases, V lost 3 bases, and 12 bases had no gene match. CDR3 amino acids: CAISDLLPTGVNNEQFF. CDR3 nucleotides: TGTGCCATCAGTGACCTATTACCGACAGGGGTAAACAATGAGCAGTTCTTC.

The chain is built from TRBV6-5 and TRBJ2-5; 9 bases are a match to TRBD1. The CDR3 has 15 amino acids. The V and J ends lost 3 bases and 5 bases, in that order; junction bases with no gene match: 7. Germline V gene sequence: CDR1 MNHEY, CDR2 SVGAGI. CDR3 nucleotides: TGTGCCAGCAGTTATACCGGGACAGGGAGTGAGACCCAGTACTTC. This codes for CASSYTGTGSETQYF.

This clone was counted between two and nine times. This rearrangement joins TRBV7-8 to TRBJ2-1; 7 bases agree with TRBD1. Germline V gene data show CDR1 as SGHVS and CDR2 as FQNEAQ. This CDR3 region has 15 residues. The V gene end was trimmed by 2 bases and the J gene end by 5 bases; junction bases not matched to a gene: 6. The CDR3 sequence is CASSLFRQGNNEQFF. The CDR3 DNA sequence: TGTGCCAGCAGCTTATTTAGACAGGGTAACAATGAGCAGTTCTTC.

This chain joins TRBV10-1 and TRBJ2-5; 13 bases line up with TRBD2. CDR3 length equals 14 residues. Germline V gene lookup returns CDR1 WNHNN and CDR2 SYGVQD (reference sequence). Unmatched junction bases numbered 2, after V lost 5 bases and J lost 5 bases. The CDR3 nucleotides read TGCGCCAGCAGTCCGGGACTAGCGGGGGAGACCCAGTACTTC. This translates into CASSPGLAGETQYF.

As DNA, the CDR3 is TGTGCCAGCAGTGTAGGAGTGAACACTGAAGCTTTCTTT. The encoded protein is CASSVGVNTEAFF. This chain joins TRBV2 and TRBJ1-1; D not certain. There are 13 residues in the CDR3. Germline assignment: CDR1 SNHLY and CDR2 FYNNEI. Trimming took off 4 bases at V and 0 bases at J, with 6 bases between the two ends. The variable domain in full, completed from reference TRBV2 and TRBJ1-1, reads EPEVTQTPSHQVTQMGQEVILRCVPISNHLYFYWYRQILGQKVEFLVSFYNNEISEKSEIFDDQFSVERPDGSNFTLKIRSTKLEDSAMYFCASSVGVNTEAFFGQGTRLTVV.

The J gene is TRBJ1-1, the V gene TRBV5-1; D is perhaps TRBD1 (5 bases). CDR3 length: 15 amino acids. V was trimmed by 2 bases and J by 4 bases, leaving 15 bases between them. Germline-derived CDR1 and CDR2 are SGHRS and YFSETQ. Here the CDR3 reads CASSFGFGGGTEAFF. For the CDR3, the DNA is TGCGCCAGCAGCTTTGGATTCGGGGGTGGCACTGAAGCTTTCTTT.

The V call is TRBV9, the J call TRBJ1-6; tentatively, D is TRBD1 (6 bases). The CDR3 has 12 amino acids. Germline V gives CDR1 SGDLS, CDR2 YYNGEE. V dropped 3 bases and J dropped 11 bases, with 9 bases sitting between them. Here the CDR3 DNA reads TGTGCCAGCAGCGCCTCAGGGGCACCCCTCCACTTT. This encodes CASSASGAPLHF.

The V and J genes are TRBV5-1 and TRBJ2-3; the D gene is possibly TRBD2 (6 bases). CDR1 SGHRS and CDR2 YFSETQ come from the germline V gene. V was pared by 6 bases and J by 2 bases, with 13 bases between. This CDR3 has 14 residues. The CDR3 is CASTNGGDTDTQYF. The CDR3 DNA follows: TGCGCCAGCACGAACGGGGGAGACACAGATACGCAGTATTTT.

V is TRBV12-5 and J is TRBJ2-7, with TRBD1 identical over 12 bases. CDR3 length: 16 amino acids. J gave up 5 bases and V 3 bases, and 8 bases lay outside the gene matches. In germline, CDR1 is LGHNT, CDR2 FRNRAP. The CDR3 DNA reads TGTGCTAGTGGTTTCACACCCGGGACAGGGGGCCACGAGCAGTACTTC. It encodes CASGFTPGTGGHEQYF.

V usage is TRBV19 and J usage is TRBJ2-2; D is perhaps TRBD1 (8 bases). This CDR3 region has 21 residues. Germline values: CDR1 LNHDA, CDR2 SQIVND (reference sequence). V was trimmed by 3 bases and J by 2 bases, leaving 28 bases between them. The CDR3 spells CASSITGGFLGLAENTGELFF. As DNA, the CDR3 is TGTGCCAGTAGTATCACAGGGGGATTCTTAGGGCTAGCGGAAAACACCGGGGAGCTGTTTTTT. The whole variable domain, filled in from reference TRBV19 and TRBJ2-2, reads DGGITQSPKYLFRKEGQNVTLSCEQNLNHDAMYWYRQDPGQGLRLIYYSQIVNDFQKGDIAEGYSVSREKKESFPLTVTSAQKNPTAFYLCASSITGGFLGLAENTGELFFGEGSRLTVL.

This rearrangement joins TRBV9 to TRBJ1-4; maybe TRBD1 (6 bases). V was trimmed by 0 bases and J by 5 bases, leaving 11 bases between them. There are 15 residues in the CDR3. In germline, CDR1 is SGDLS, CDR2 YYNGEE. The CDR3 coding sequence is TGTGCCAGCAGCGTAGAGGGGGATTGGAATGAAAAACTGTTTTTT. Amino acid sequence: CASSVEGDWNEKLFF.

This clone was observed once. The chain is built from TRBV28 and TRBJ2-5, with 14 bases aligning to TRBD2. The trim removed 8 bases at V and 5 bases at J, leaving 19 bases unmatched. The CDR3 loop spans 19 amino acids. The germline CDR1 and CDR2 sequences are MDHEN and SYDVKM. The CDR3 DNA sequence: TGTGCCAGCGCGTCTAACGCATTTGGGACTAGCGGGAGCAGGGAGACCCAGTACTTC. Protein sequence: CASASNAFGTSGSRETQYF.

The V and J genes are TRBV7-3 and TRBJ1-1, with TRBD1 as a possible D gene (5 bases). CDR1 SGHTA and CDR2 FQGTGA come from the germline V gene. The ends were cut back, 1 base at V and 4 bases at J, with 7 bases in the middle. There are 13 residues in the CDR3. CDR3 region: CASSLNRGTEAFF. The CDR3 region has the DNA TGTGCCAGCAGCTTAAATAGGGGCACTGAAGCTTTCTTT.

V is TRBV10-3 and J is TRBJ1-2; tentatively, D is TRBD1 (5 bases). The V end lost 2 bases, the J end lost 2 bases, and 6 bases lay between the germline ends. Germline loops: CDR1 ENHRY, CDR2 SYGVKD. The CDR3 length is 13 residues. CDR3 protein: CAISEQGNYGYTF. As DNA, the CDR3 is TGTGCCATCAGTGAGCAGGGAAACTATGGCTACACCTTC.

This chain connects TRBV6-5 to TRBJ2-7, with 11 bases matching TRBD2. Germline CDR1 is MNHEY and CDR2 is SVGAGI. Losses at the gene ends were 0 bases for V and 4 bases for J; bases not matched to a gene: 2. The CDR3 loop spans 15 amino acids. The CDR3 loop is CASSYSVAGGYEQYF. The CDR3 nucleotides read TGTGCCAGCAGTTACTCGGTAGCGGGAGGGTACGAGCAGTACTTC.

The chain couples TRBV30 to TRBJ1-2, with 9 positions matching TRBD1. With V trimmed by 2 bases and J by 8 bases, 6 bases remained unmatched. The length of the CDR3 is 13 residues. The germline CDR1 and CDR2 sequences are GTSNPN and SVGIG (reference sequence). In DNA, the CDR3 is TGTGCCTGGAGTACCGGGACAGGGAGGGGCTACACCTTC. This gives the protein CAWSTGTGRGYTF. Supplemented by reference TRBV30 and TRBJ1-2, the full variable domain reads SQTIHQWPATLVQPVGSPLSLECTVEGTSNPNLYWYRQAAGRGLQLLFYSVGIGQISSEVPQNLSASRPQDRQFILSSKKLLLSDSGFYLCAWSTGTGRGYTFGSGTRLTVV.

The chain has TRBV2 and TRBJ2-7; D is unclear. Between the trimmed V and J ends, which lost 8 bases and 4 bases, there was a span of 9 bases. The CDR3 sequence is 11 residues long. The germline V gene encodes CDR1 SNHLY and CDR2 FYNNEI. CDR3 residues: CASGGPYEQYF. The CDR3 nucleotides are TGTGCCAGCGGCGGCCCTTACGAGCAGTACTTC.

The gene calls are TRBV4-2 and TRBJ2-7, with 12 bases matching TRBD2. Germline V gene lookup returns CDR1 LGHNA and CDR2 YNFKEQ. This CDR3 spans 15 amino acids. After removal of 4 bases from V and 2 bases from J, the junction contained 3 bases not matched to a gene. The CDR3 spells CASSPGLAGPYEQYF. For the CDR3, the DNA is TGTGCCAGCAGCCCCGGACTAGCGGGACCCTACGAGCAGTACTTC.

In its sample, this clone was seen a few times. The CDR3 here is CASSLAGQGNQPQHF. Here the CDR3 DNA reads TGTGCCAGCAGCTTGGCAGGACAGGGCAATCAGCCCCAGCATTTT. The rearrangement uses TRBV5-8 and TRBJ1-5, with TRBD1 identical over 7 bases. The germline V gene has CDR1 SGHTS and CDR2 YDEGEE. V lost 0 bases, J lost 2 bases, and 2 bases stayed unmatched. There are 15 residues in the CDR3.

J is TRBJ2-7 and V is TRBV5-6; D might be TRBD2 (5 bases). Trimming cost V 0 bases and J 7 bases, with 11 bases left between them. CDR3 length equals 13 residues. CDR1 is SGHDT, CDR2 YYEEEE, per germline. Here the CDR3 reads CASSLAGVGEQYF. CDR3 sequence (DNA): TGTGCCAGCAGCTTGGCCGGGGTAGGGGAGCAGTACTTC.

The rearrangement uses TRBV18 and TRBJ1-2; no clear D. The CDR3 totals 16 residues. Germline V lookup: CDR1 KGHSH, CDR2 LQKENI. V was pared by 6 bases and J by 4 bases, with 21 bases between. The CDR3 region has the DNA TGTGCCAGCTCCCTTCCCGTAGTGACTAGTGCCTATGGCTACACCTTC. The encoded protein is CASSLPVVTSAYGYTF.